This T cell receptor beta chain was profiled in a study of TIL therapy for anti-PD-1-resistant metastatic lung cancer. Study summary: Patients then received nivolumab; progressors got lymphodepletion, TIL and IL-2. Median patient age was 54, ranging about 38-75 years.

On this clone: Antigen unknown.

Overall study findings and caveats: TIL clonotype persistence in blood showed no apparent association with response. This highly selected cohort may not generalize to typical lung cancer patients.

V gave up 0 bases and J gave up 4 bases, with 6 bases separating them. The CDR3 spans 13 residues. In germline, CDR1 is MGHDK, CDR2 SYGVNS. As for time point: pre-treatment sample, taken before nivolumab and TIL therapy. Sequencing used immunoSEQ v3. This table comes from immunoSEQ multiplex PCR, and its TCRdb copy is limited to in-frame clones, with some not included. The sample lists about 32,000 clones, about 80% seen once, with approximately 2.5% in the top ten. The V call is TRBV25-1, the J call TRBJ2-5; D call uncertain. The sequences come from blood, collected at baseline. This TCR derives from a woman aged 30-85 years with non-small cell lung cancer. The CDR3 sequence: CASSEYDGETQYF. The CDR3 region has the DNA TGTGCCAGCAGTGAATATGATGGAGAGACCCAGTACTTC.